This T cell receptor (beta chain) came from a study of blood T cell repertoires in COVID-19. Overall study context: T cells, B-cell-depleted T cells, or PBMCs supplied cDNA or gDNA.

The table came from immunoSEQ multiplex PCR; TCRdb's copy has only in-frame clones and leaves some out. The sample lists some 190,000 clones, about 80% seen once, with roughly 7.6% in the top ten. V shed 9 bases, J shed 1 base, and the junction held 5 bases outside the gene matches. The CDR3 spans 16 residues. CDR1 is MRHNA, CDR2 SNTAGT, per germline. This sequence was found in a woman of 80 years or more with COVID-19, enrolled during active disease. The material sequenced was peripheral blood. The chain employs TRBV6-4 and TRBJ2-1; 14 nucleotides line up with TRBD2. CDR3 nucleotides: TGTGCCAGTCCCGGGACTAGCGGGGGATCCTACAATGAGCAGTTCTTC. This gives the protein CASPGTSGGSYNEQFF.